This is a list of T cell receptor beta chains from one sample in a study of cytomegalovirus exposure and HLA in healthy donors. This table comes from immunoSEQ multiplex PCR, and its TCRdb copy is limited to in-frame clones, with some not included. The sample yields roughly 240,000 clones, 82% seen once. Sequences were obtained from PBMCs. The receptors stem from a woman aged 35 to 49 in good health and CMV-seropositive. CDR3s include the opening cysteine and the closing phenylalanine or tryptophan. Each record gives: V gene, J gene, clone size, D gene, CDR3 DNA, CDR3 protein. D genes are given only for firm matches. Size values are once, few and many counts, or a class for expanded clones, and some rows have none.

V: TRBV4-3; J: TRBJ1-1; size: -; D: TRBD1; DNA: TGCGCCAGCAGCCAAAGGACAGGGTGGACCACTGAAGCTTTCTTT; CDR3: CASSQRTGWTTEAFF
V: TRBV5-1; J: TRBJ2-5; size: -; D: TRBD1; DNA: TGCGCCAGCAGCTTGAACAGGGGCGAGGAGACCCAGTACTTC; CDR3: CASSLNRGEETQYF
V: TRBV9; J: TRBJ2-7; size: -; D: TRBD2; DNA: TGTGCCAGCAGCGTAGAAGGCGGGAGAGTATACGAGCAGTACTTC; CDR3: CASSVEGGRVYEQYF
V: TRBV18; J: TRBJ1-4; size: -; D: -; DNA: TGTGCCAGCTCCGATCTAAGGGGTTCTGAAAAACTGTTTTTT; CDR3: CASSDLRGSEKLFF
V: TRBV7-9; J: TRBJ2-7; size: -; D: -; DNA: TGTGCCAGCAGCACCAGCCTAGGAAAAATCTACGAGCAGTACTTC; CDR3: CASSTSLGKIYEQYF
V: TRBV27; J: TRBJ1-5; size: -; D: TRBD1; DNA: TGTGCCAGCAGTCTAGGGACAGGTTATGGGCCCCAGCATTTT; CDR3: CASSLGTGYGPQHF
V: TRBV9; J: TRBJ2-2; size: -; D: TRBD2; DNA: TGTGCCAGCAGCCCAGCGGGACGCGACACCGGGGAGCTGTTTTTT; CDR3: CASSPAGRDTGELFF
V: TRBV27; J: TRBJ2-4; size: -; D: TRBD1; DNA: TGTGCCAGCGGACAGGGCCAAGGAAACATTCAGTACTTC; CDR3: CASGQGQGNIQYF
V: TRBV12-5; J: TRBJ1-1; size: -; D: -; DNA: TGTGCTAGTGGTTTGGTGTCAATCAGGACTGGACCGCGGAACACTGAAGCTTTCTTT; CDR3: CASGLVSIRTGPRNTEAFF
V: TRBV4-3; J: TRBJ1-5; size: -; D: TRBD1; DNA: TGCGCCAGCAGCCAAGATGGAGGACAGGGTCAATTCCAGCATTTT; CDR3: CASSQDGGQGQFQHF
V: TRBV7-9; J: TRBJ1-1; size: -; D: -; DNA: TGTGCCAGCAGCTTTACAGGAGCCATGAACACTGAAGCTTTCTTT; CDR3: CASSFTGAMNTEAFF
V: TRBV7-3; J: TRBJ2-3; size: few; D: TRBD2; DNA: TGTGCCAGCAGCCGAAAAAGCGGGAGCGGCACAGATACGCAGTATTTT; CDR3: CASSRKSGSGTDTQYF
V: TRBV12-5; J: TRBJ2-5; size: -; D: TRBD2; DNA: TGTGCTAGTGGTTTGACTAGCGGGGGCCACCAAGAGACCCAGTACTTC; CDR3: CASGLTSGGHQETQYF
V: TRBV30; J: TRBJ1-4; size: -; D: -; DNA: TGTGCCTGGAGTGTTGGCAGATCAACTAATGAAAAACTGTTTTTT; CDR3: CAWSVGRSTNEKLFF
V: TRBV9; J: TRBJ2-3; size: -; D: -; DNA: TGTGCCAGCAGCGTAGTCGGCAGGAGCACAGATACGCAGTATTTT; CDR3: CASSVVGRSTDTQYF
V: TRBV4-1; J: TRBJ1-1; size: few; D: -; DNA: TGCGCCAGCAGCCAAGATATGAGGATTAAAGCTTTCTTT; CDR3: CASSQDMRIKAFF
V: TRBV30; J: TRBJ1-2; size: -; D: -; DNA: TGTGCCTGGACACCAGTGGACTATGGCTACACCTTC; CDR3: CAWTPVDYGYTF
V: TRBV5-8; J: TRBJ1-5; size: -; D: -; DNA: TGTGCCAGCAGCCAACGCAGTCAGCCCCAGCATTTT; CDR3: CASSQRSQPQHF
V: TRBV27; J: TRBJ1-2; size: -; D: -; DNA: TGTGCCAGCAGTTCGCTACTTGTCAACTCCTATGGCTACACCTTC; CDR3: CASSSLLVNSYGYTF
V: TRBV5-4; J: TRBJ2-5; size: -; D: -; DNA: TGTGCCAGCAGCCGCCCCGCCGGGGACTCAAAAGAGACCCAGTACTTC; CDR3: CASSRPAGDSKETQYF
V: TRBV4-3; J: TRBJ1-2; size: -; D: TRBD1; DNA: TGCGCCAGCAGCCAAGGGATCGTAGGGGGCTCAGGCTATGGCTACACCTTC; CDR3: CASSQGIVGGSGYGYTF
V: TRBV5-4; J: TRBJ1-1; size: -; D: -; DNA: TGTGCCAGCAGCTTGGCCACGCGGGACACTGAAGCTTTCTTT; CDR3: CASSLATRDTEAFF
V: TRBV5-1; J: TRBJ1-1; size: -; D: -; DNA: TGCGCCAGCAGCTTGACAGGGCTGAACACTGAAGCTTTCTTT; CDR3: CASSLTGLNTEAFF
V: TRBV6-1; J: TRBJ2-5; size: -; D: -; DNA: TGTGCCAGCATTGGGTCACAGGGCCCCGGAGAGACCCAGTACTTC; CDR3: CASIGSQGPGETQYF
V: TRBV4-2; J: TRBJ2-5; size: -; D: TRBD2; DNA: TGTGCCAGCAGCCCCTCGGGAGGGTTAGAGACCCAGTACTTC; CDR3: CASSPSGGLETQYF
V: TRBV5-1; J: TRBJ2-3; size: -; D: TRBD2; DNA: TGCGCCAGCCAGCAGCTTAGCTCAACACCGGGACTAGCGGTCACAGATACGCAGTATTTT; CDR3: CASQQLSSTPGLAVTDTQYF
V: TRBV7-3; J: TRBJ1-1; size: -; D: -; DNA: TGTGCCAGCAGCTTAATGGGGCCAGGGAACACTGAAGCTTTCTTT; CDR3: CASSLMGPGNTEAFF
V: TRBV18; J: TRBJ1-2; size: few; D: -; DNA: TGTGCCAGCTCACCAGGGAGGATACCTAACTATGGCTACACCTTC; CDR3: CASSPGRIPNYGYTF
V: TRBV4-1; J: TRBJ1-5; size: -; D: TRBD1; DNA: TGCGCCAGCAGTTCAGGCAGGGGGAACAGCAATCAGCCCCAGCATTTT; CDR3: CASSSGRGNSNQPQHF
V: TRBV18; J: TRBJ1-2; size: -; D: TRBD1; DNA: TGTGCCAGCTCACCAGACAGGGGCCCCTATGGCTACACCTTC; CDR3: CASSPDRGPYGYTF
V: TRBV14; J: TRBJ2-7; size: -; D: -; DNA: TGTGCCAGCAGCCAAGCGGGACATTACTACGAGCAGTACTTC; CDR3: CASSQAGHYYEQYF